This T cell receptor beta chain was found in a study of T cell responses to AZD1222 COVID-19 vaccine. Study results and limitations: Spike-specific TCR breadth and depth rose after two AZD1222 doses. The study sampled repertoires only after the peak T cell response. Reports indicate that nearly half of spike-specific TCRs are directed at unmutated variant regions.

The CDR3 length is 15 residues. Germline CDR1 and CDR2: MDHEN and SYDVKM. The V gene end was trimmed by 1 base and the J gene end by 7 bases; junction bases not matched to a gene: 5. TCRdb keeps only in-frame clones here, not all; method: immunoSEQ multiplex PCR. The sample lists under 95,000 clones, around 85% seen once, with under 14% in the top ten. To note about this clone: Its specificity is not known.

The clonotype comes from an adult who received the AZD1222 COVID-19 vaccine. The rearrangement links TRBV28 to TRBJ2-1; TRBD1 aligns across 9 bases. This specimen was peripheral blood, taken 28 days after the second AZD1222 dose. The CDR3 region is CASSLLQGAMNEQFF. The CDR3 DNA is TGTGCCAGCAGTTTATTACAGGGGGCAATGAATGAGCAGTTCTTC.